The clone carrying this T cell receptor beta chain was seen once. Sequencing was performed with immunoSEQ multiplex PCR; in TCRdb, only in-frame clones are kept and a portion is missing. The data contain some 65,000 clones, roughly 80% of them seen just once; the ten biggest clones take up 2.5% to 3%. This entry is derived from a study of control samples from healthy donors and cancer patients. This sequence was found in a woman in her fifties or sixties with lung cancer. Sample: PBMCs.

DNA of the CDR3: TGCGCCAGCAGCCAGATAGGGGGCGGCAATCAGCCCCAGCATTTT. This gives the protein CASSQIGGGNQPQHF. This chain joins TRBV4-1 and TRBJ1-5; the match to TRBD1 covers 7 bases. V lost 3 bases to trimming and J lost 2 bases; unmatched junction nucleotides: 4. Germline V gives CDR1 MGHRA, CDR2 YSYEKL. CDR3 size: 15 residues.